Listed below are T cell receptor beta chains from one sample, sequenced in a study of cytomegalovirus exposure and HLA in healthy donors. Profiling relied on immunoSEQ multiplex PCR, and the TCRdb table lists in-frame clones only, not all of them. The top ten clones hold around 2.4% of a sample with roughly 150,000 clones, 70% to 85% of them seen once. Material for sequencing was PBMCs. These TCRs come from a male donor in good health and CMV-seronegative. The CDR3 runs from the conserved cysteine through the conserved F or W. A clone size is listed for some rows: how often the clone was seen (once, few, many), or a class if it is expanded.

v_call: TRBV30
clone_size: .
cdr3_aa: CAWSVWGTAGSHETQYF

v_call: TRBV4-3
clone_size: .
cdr3_aa: CASSQERGRAYEQYF

v_call: TRBV27
clone_size: once
cdr3_aa: CASSFQSSYNEQFF

v_call: TRBV28
clone_size: .
cdr3_aa: CASSLTPSGRKNEQFF

v_call: TRBV6-5
clone_size: few
cdr3_aa: CASSYSAGVKNIQYF

v_call: TRBV7-9
clone_size: .
cdr3_aa: CASKAGGSYEQYF

v_call: TRBV5-1
clone_size: .
cdr3_aa: CASSSGQGGYNEQFF

v_call: TRBV4-2
clone_size: .
cdr3_aa: CASSQDTASGRDEQFF

v_call: TRBV6-1
clone_size: .
cdr3_aa: CASRLHDGGEAFF

v_call: TRBV6-1
clone_size: .
cdr3_aa: CASSELAGGPGELFF

v_call: TRBV4-3
clone_size: .
cdr3_aa: CASSPGTSGETQYF

v_call: TRBV7-2
clone_size: .
cdr3_aa: CASSFQINTEAFF

v_call: TRBV5-6
clone_size: .
cdr3_aa: CASSLSKGASSYEQYF

v_call: TRBV6-6
clone_size: .
cdr3_aa: CATTGVGLEQYF

v_call: TRBV18
clone_size: .
cdr3_aa: CASSLLPGQGFQETRYF

v_call: TRBV19
clone_size: .
cdr3_aa: CASSMAEGAGQPQHF

v_call: TRBV7-9
clone_size: .
cdr3_aa: CASSTGQARLPYEQYF

v_call: TRBV9
clone_size: once
cdr3_aa: CASSLTAFDEKLFF

v_call: TRBV19
clone_size: .
cdr3_aa: CASSTDWEDYGYTF

v_call: TRBV6-6
clone_size: many
cdr3_aa: CASEAGVGNEQFF

v_call: TRBV2
clone_size: .
cdr3_aa: CASSEEFAGELFF

v_call: TRBV5-5
clone_size: .
cdr3_aa: CASSYGTHEQFF

v_call: TRBV5-6
clone_size: .
cdr3_aa: CASSLLTSGGTDTQYF

v_call: TRBV19
clone_size: .
cdr3_aa: CASAPDRLAGGRVYF

v_call: TRBV29-1
clone_size: .
cdr3_aa: CSGDTGGGEQYF

v_call: TRBV7-6
clone_size: .
cdr3_aa: CASSLALGYEQYF

v_call: TRBV4-3
clone_size: .
cdr3_aa: CASSQGVTHARGEQFF

v_call: TRBV4-1
clone_size: .
cdr3_aa: CASSQDRETQYF

v_call: TRBV6-1
clone_size: .
cdr3_aa: CASNDPGRGNTEAFF

v_call: TRBV5-4
clone_size: .
cdr3_aa: CASSSGLAAYEQYF

v_call: TRBV9
clone_size: .
cdr3_aa: CASSVARGGTEAFF

v_call: TRBV5-4
clone_size: few
cdr3_aa: CASQQTSGSYNEQFF

v_call: TRBV4-3
clone_size: .
cdr3_aa: CASSQVTGMGGNEQFF

v_call: TRBV27
clone_size: .
cdr3_aa: CASSPGTSGRMDTGELFF

v_call: TRBV4-2
clone_size: once
cdr3_aa: CASSQEMARLAGDNEQFF